Listed below are T cell receptor beta chains from one sample, sequenced in a study of blood T cells in healthy people across ages. TCRdb re-called the 5' RACE reads through MiXCR, storing one row per CDR3 protein. There are about 780,000 distinct CDR3 sequences in the sample; roughly 60% occur only once, and about 30% lies in the top ten. Sequenced sample: blood. These TCRs come from a man younger than 40 in good health. CDR3s include the opening cysteine and the closing phenylalanine or tryptophan. Each record gives: CDR3 DNA, CDR3 protein, J gene, D gene, clone size, V gene. A D gene is named only where the DNA matches it firmly. Rows may omit the clone size; those that give it use once, few, many or a size class.

TGTGCCAGCACCGGACTAGCGCGCACAGATACGCAGTATTTT CASTGLARTDTQYF TRBJ2-3 TRBD2 NA TRBV13
TGTGCCAGCAGCCAAGAAACTAGCGGGGGGAACGAGCAGTACTTC CASSQETSGGNEQYF TRBJ2-7 TRBD2 few TRBV4-2
TGTGCCAGCAGTCCCAATCCGGGACTTGTCCTCGGCCATGAGCAGTACTTC CASSPNPGLVLGHEQYF TRBJ2-7 NA NA TRBV28
TGTGCCAGCAGCCCTAGACACGGCGGGGCAGGTAATGAGCAGTTCTTC CASSPRHGGAGNEQFF TRBJ2-1 NA few TRBV7-2
TGTGCCAGCAGCTTAGGAGGAGTTTTGATGAACACTGAAGCTTTCTTT CASSLGGVLMNTEAFF TRBJ1-1 NA NA TRBV7-9
TGTGCCAGCAGCGTAGGAAATCAGGGTATGAATGAGCAGTTCTTC CASSVGNQGMNEQFF TRBJ2-1 NA few TRBV9
TGTGCGCCAGGAGGGCTAGATAAAGGCTACACCTTC CAPGGLDKGYTF TRBJ1-2 NA NA TRBV7-3
TGCGCCAGCACCCCTAGGCCTCTAGCGGGGGAAGAGACCCAGTACTTC CASTPRPLAGEETQYF TRBJ2-5 TRBD2 NA TRBV5-1
TGTGCCAGCAGTTACTTAGACGGGACCCCCTACGAGCAGTACTTC CASSYLDGTPYEQYF TRBJ2-7 NA few TRBV6-2/TRBV6-3
TGTGCCAGCAGCCACAGGGGACAGGGATATGGCTATGGCTACACCTTC CASSHRGQGYGYGYTF TRBJ1-2 TRBD1 NA TRBV3-1
TGCGCCAGCAGCTCCCGACAGCTAGATACGCAGTATTTT CASSSRQLDTQYF TRBJ2-3 NA NA TRBV5-1
TGCAGTGCTAGACCCCGGACTGGCGGGGCCTACTCCTACGAGCAGTACTTC CSARPRTGGAYSYEQYF TRBJ2-7 NA NA TRBV20-1
TGTGCCTGGAGTGTTCGACAGAACGAAAAACTGTTTTTT CAWSVRQNEKLFF TRBJ1-4 NA NA TRBV30
TGCGCCAGCAGCCAAGATACTGCCAATGAGCAGTTCTTC CASSQDTANEQFF TRBJ2-1 NA NA TRBV4-3
TGTGCCAGCAGCCTCCCAACAGGGGGGGGTAGCACAGATACGCAGTATTTT CASSLPTGGGSTDTQYF TRBJ2-3 NA NA TRBV3-1
TGTGCCAGCACCCTAGCGGGGGCCCTCGGCGAGCAGTACTTC CASTLAGALGEQYF TRBJ2-7 TRBD2 NA TRBV28
TGCAGCGTTGATAAGGACAGGTCTGGCACAGATACGCAGTATTTT CSVDKDRSGTDTQYF TRBJ2-3 TRBD1 NA TRBV29-1
TGCAGCGCCGGACTAGCGGGGGTTGTTTCCCCCTACAATGAGCAGTTCTTC CSAGLAGVVSPYNEQFF TRBJ2-1 TRBD2 NA TRBV29-1
TGTGCCAGCAGTCGAAGCGGGGGGGCAAACTACGAGCAGTACTTC CASSRSGGANYEQYF TRBJ2-7 TRBD2 NA TRBV6-1
TGCGCCAGCAGCCGTACGACAGGGTCCCCCTACGAGCAGTACTTC CASSRTTGSPYEQYF TRBJ2-7 TRBD1 NA TRBV5-1
TGTGCCAGCAGTTATCTCGGGCGGGGGGGCCCCGATGAGCAGTTCTTC CASSYLGRGGPDEQFF TRBJ2-1 TRBD2 few TRBV6-5
TGCGCCAGCAGCCAAGATTGGACCTATGGCTACACCTTC CASSQDWTYGYTF TRBJ1-2 NA NA TRBV4-3
TGCAGCGTTCTGCAGCTAGCCAAAAACATTCAGTACTTC CSVLQLAKNIQYF TRBJ2-4 NA few TRBV29-1
TGTGCCAGCAGCTCGAACCGGGACAGCAGCTCCTACGAGCAGTACTTC CASSSNRDSSSYEQYF TRBJ2-7 TRBD1 NA TRBV7-2
TGTGCCAGCCTAGATGCGGGGGAGCGCTACGAGCAGTACTTC CASLDAGERYEQYF TRBJ2-7 TRBD2 NA TRBV7-9
TGTGCCAGCAGCCCAGGACTAGCGGGGGTGAGGGGGGGCACAGATACGCAGTATTTT CASSPGLAGVRGGTDTQYF TRBJ2-3 TRBD2 NA TRBV7-2
TGTGCCAGCAGTCCAGGGGGAGCTCCCTACGAGCAGTACTTC CASSPGGAPYEQYF TRBJ2-7 TRBD1 NA TRBV28
TGTGCCATCATCCTGGACAGGACCTACGAGCAGTACTTC CAIILDRTYEQYF TRBJ2-7 TRBD1 NA TRBV2
TGTGCCATCAGAGAGACAGGGGGCGTAGGTGGCTACACCTTC CAIRETGGVGGYTF TRBJ1-2 TRBD1 NA TRBV10-3
TGTGCCAGCAGGACCCCGGGACAGGAGGATTCACCCCTCCACTTT CASRTPGQEDSPLHF TRBJ1-6 TRBD1 many TRBV7-2
TGCGCCAGCAGCCAAGGGTGGCAAGAGGGCTACAATGAGCAGTTCTTC CASSQGWQEGYNEQFF TRBJ2-1 NA NA TRBV4-3
TGCAGTGCTAGGGATCGGGGCACACAAGGGTCGCAGTACTTC CSARDRGTQGSQYF TRBJ2-4 NA few TRBV20-1